This is a list of T cell receptor beta chains from one sample in a study of cytomegalovirus exposure and HLA in healthy donors. Some clones are missing from TCRdb's copy, which holds only in-frame ones; the method was immunoSEQ multiplex PCR. The repertoire includes more than 85,000 clones, 70% to 80% of them detected once, and about 8.3% sits in the top ten. Material for sequencing was PBMCs. These receptors originate from a female donor in good health and CMV-seronegative. CDR3s include the opening cysteine and the closing phenylalanine or tryptophan. The D gene is left open where the match is weak. Clone sizes are given selectively: once, few, many, or a class where the clone is expanded.

clone size: -; D gene: -; V gene: TRBV19; J gene: TRBJ2-2; CDR3 protein: CASSIRGGGGNTGELFF; CDR3 DNA: TGTGCCAGTAGTATTAGAGGTGGCGGAGGAAACACCGGGGAGCTGTTTTTT
clone size: -; D gene: TRBD2; V gene: TRBV29-1; J gene: TRBJ2-7; CDR3 protein: CSVAGRYEQYF; CDR3 DNA: TGCAGCGTTGCCGGGAGGTACGAGCAGTACTTC
clone size: -; D gene: TRBD2; V gene: TRBV6-1; J gene: TRBJ2-1; CDR3 protein: CASSDPGRGGYNEQFF; CDR3 DNA: TGTGCCAGCAGTGATCCGGGGCGGGGGGGCTACAATGAGCAGTTCTTC
clone size: -; D gene: TRBD2; V gene: TRBV7-2; J gene: TRBJ2-3; CDR3 protein: CASSPWTSGTDTQYF; CDR3 DNA: TGTGCCAGCAGCCCCTGGACTAGCGGCACAGATACGCAGTATTTT
clone size: -; D gene: TRBD2; V gene: TRBV9; J gene: TRBJ2-7; CDR3 protein: CASSPGSGRMYEQYF; CDR3 DNA: TGTGCCAGCAGCCCCGGTAGCGGGAGAATGTACGAGCAGTACTTC
clone size: -; D gene: -; V gene: TRBV7-3; J gene: TRBJ2-1; CDR3 protein: CASSSGGSEQFF; CDR3 DNA: TGTGCCAGCAGCTCGGGGGGCAGTGAGCAGTTCTTC
clone size: -; D gene: -; V gene: TRBV7-8; J gene: TRBJ1-6; CDR3 protein: CAGAGGNNSPLHF; CDR3 DNA: TGTGCCGGAGCGGGGGGAAATAATTCACCCCTCCACTTT
clone size: once; D gene: -; V gene: TRBV15; J gene: TRBJ2-7; CDR3 protein: CATSRVASKGAVVYEQYF; CDR3 DNA: TGTGCCACCAGCAGAGTAGCCTCAAAAGGGGCAGTAGTCTACGAGCAGTACTTC
clone size: -; D gene: TRBD2; V gene: TRBV11-3; J gene: TRBJ2-3; CDR3 protein: CASSSRGLAGAGDTQYF; CDR3 DNA: TGTGCCAGCAGCTCGCGGGGACTAGCGGGGGCGGGAGATACGCAGTATTTT
clone size: -; D gene: -; V gene: TRBV27; J gene: TRBJ1-6; CDR3 protein: CASSSFGSPLTSPLHF; CDR3 DNA: TGTGCCAGCAGTTCTTTCGGGTCCCCATTAACCTCACCCCTCCACTTT
clone size: -; D gene: -; V gene: TRBV6-1; J gene: TRBJ1-1; CDR3 protein: CANRKGESTEAFF; CDR3 DNA: TGTGCCAACCGTAAGGGGGAGAGCACTGAAGCTTTCTTT
clone size: -; D gene: -; V gene: TRBV21-1; J gene: TRBJ1-1; CDR3 protein: CASSTYRGDHRGAFF; CDR3 DNA: TGTGCCAGCAGCACATACAGGGGGGATCATCGGGGAGCTTTCTTT
clone size: -; D gene: TRBD2; V gene: TRBV5-1; J gene: TRBJ2-2; CDR3 protein: CASSQLAGANTGELFF; CDR3 DNA: TGCGCCAGCAGCCAACTAGCGGGTGCGAACACCGGGGAGCTGTTTTTT
clone size: -; D gene: TRBD2; V gene: TRBV5-5; J gene: TRBJ2-7; CDR3 protein: CASSLSLAGDFTYEQYF; CDR3 DNA: TGTGCCAGCAGCTTGTCCCTAGCGGGGGACTTTACCTACGAGCAGTACTTC
clone size: -; D gene: TRBD2; V gene: TRBV29-1; J gene: TRBJ2-1; CDR3 protein: CSVSGLADRYNEQFF; CDR3 DNA: TGCAGCGTCTCCGGACTAGCGGACAGATACAATGAGCAGTTCTTC
clone size: few; D gene: TRBD1; V gene: TRBV7-2; J gene: TRBJ1-2; CDR3 protein: CASSQTGGNYGYTF; CDR3 DNA: TGTGCCAGCAGCCAGACAGGGGGTAACTATGGCTACACCTTC
clone size: few; D gene: -; V gene: TRBV5-4; J gene: TRBJ2-1; CDR3 protein: CASRDRHYNEQFF; CDR3 DNA: TGTGCCAGCAGGGACAGACACTACAATGAGCAGTTCTTC
clone size: -; D gene: -; V gene: TRBV4-1; J gene: TRBJ2-7; CDR3 protein: CASSPGDSSYEQYF; CDR3 DNA: TGCGCCAGCAGCCCCGGAGATAGCTCCTACGAGCAGTACTTC
clone size: -; D gene: -; V gene: TRBV18; J gene: TRBJ2-7; CDR3 protein: CASSRGELAYEQYF; CDR3 DNA: TGTGCCAGCTCACGGGGCGAACTTGCCTACGAGCAGTACTTC
clone size: -; D gene: TRBD1; V gene: TRBV4-1; J gene: TRBJ1-2; CDR3 protein: CASSQGLKTGGYGYTF; CDR3 DNA: TGCGCCAGCAGCCAAGGCCTCAAGACAGGGGGATATGGCTACACCTTC
clone size: -; D gene: -; V gene: TRBV19; J gene: TRBJ2-7; CDR3 protein: CASSISPGYYEQYF; CDR3 DNA: TGTGCCAGTAGTATCAGTCCGGGGTACTACGAGCAGTACTTC
clone size: few; D gene: TRBD1; V gene: TRBV27; J gene: TRBJ2-7; CDR3 protein: CASSLGSDRGSSYEQYF; CDR3 DNA: TGTGCCAGCAGTTTAGGGTCCGACAGGGGGAGCTCCTACGAGCAGTACTTC
clone size: -; D gene: -; V gene: TRBV9; J gene: TRBJ1-1; CDR3 protein: CASSVGGGLGSTEAFF; CDR3 DNA: TGTGCCAGCAGCGTAGGGGGGGGGTTGGGGAGCACTGAAGCTTTCTTT
clone size: -; D gene: -; V gene: TRBV30; J gene: TRBJ2-5; CDR3 protein: CAWSPGGTQYF; CDR3 DNA: TGTGCCTGGAGTCCGGGTGGGACCCAGTACTTC
clone size: -; D gene: -; V gene: TRBV4-2; J gene: TRBJ2-5; CDR3 protein: CASSQGSFGETQYF; CDR3 DNA: TGTGCCAGCAGCCAAGGAAGCTTCGGGGAGACCCAGTACTTC
clone size: -; D gene: -; V gene: TRBV6-1; J gene: TRBJ2-7; CDR3 protein: CASSERVGRLTYEQYF; CDR3 DNA: TGTGCCAGCAGTGAAAGAGTGGGCAGGCTTACCTACGAGCAGTACTTC
clone size: -; D gene: -; V gene: TRBV5-5; J gene: TRBJ1-2; CDR3 protein: CASSFQTGVGGYGYTF; CDR3 DNA: TGTGCCAGCAGCTTTCAAACTGGGGTGGGAGGCTATGGCTACACCTTC
clone size: -; D gene: TRBD1; V gene: TRBV18; J gene: TRBJ2-5; CDR3 protein: CASSRGTVQETQYF; CDR3 DNA: TGTGCCAGCTCAAGGGGGACAGTCCAAGAGACCCAGTACTTC
clone size: few; D gene: -; V gene: TRBV7-9; J gene: TRBJ2-7; CDR3 protein: CASSFLQGSEQYF; CDR3 DNA: TGTGCCAGCAGCTTCCTTCAGGGTTCCGAGCAGTACTTC
clone size: -; D gene: -; V gene: TRBV30; J gene: TRBJ1-5; CDR3 protein: CAWRGEGGEPQHF; CDR3 DNA: TGTGCCTGGAGGGGGGAGGGAGGGGAGCCCCAGCATTTT
clone size: -; D gene: TRBD2; V gene: TRBV9; J gene: TRBJ2-2; CDR3 protein: CASSHEISGRRSGELFF; CDR3 DNA: TGTGCCAGCAGCCACGAAATTAGCGGGAGGAGGTCCGGGGAGCTGTTTTTT
clone size: -; D gene: TRBD1; V gene: TRBV7-9; J gene: TRBJ1-5; CDR3 protein: CASSPTGEGNQPQHF; CDR3 DNA: TGTGCCAGCAGCCCGACAGGGGAAGGCAATCAGCCCCAGCATTTT
clone size: -; D gene: -; V gene: TRBV19; J gene: TRBJ1-1; CDR3 protein: CASRDPTVNTEAFF; CDR3 DNA: TGTGCCAGTAGAGACCCGACAGTGAACACTGAAGCTTTCTTT
clone size: -; D gene: TRBD2; V gene: TRBV19; J gene: TRBJ2-1; CDR3 protein: CASISAGAYNEQFF; CDR3 DNA: TGTGCCAGTATATCAGCGGGAGCCTACAATGAGCAGTTCTTC
clone size: -; D gene: TRBD2; V gene: TRBV27; J gene: TRBJ2-3; CDR3 protein: CASSLGLAGGTDTQYF; CDR3 DNA: TGTGCCAGCAGTTTAGGACTAGCGGGAGGCACAGATACGCAGTATTTT
clone size: -; D gene: -; V gene: TRBV19; J gene: TRBJ1-5; CDR3 protein: CASSPWTVRNQPQHF; CDR3 DNA: TGTGCCAGTAGTCCCTGGACAGTCCGCAATCAGCCCCAGCATTTT
clone size: -; D gene: TRBD1; V gene: TRBV28; J gene: TRBJ2-5; CDR3 protein: CASSLNDRVRETQYF; CDR3 DNA: TGTGCCAGCAGTTTAAATGACAGGGTCAGAGAGACCCAGTACTTC
clone size: few; D gene: TRBD1; V gene: TRBV7-3; J gene: TRBJ1-5; CDR3 protein: CASSLKDRGRGSNQPQHF; CDR3 DNA: TGTGCCAGCAGCTTAAAGGACAGGGGGCGCGGTAGCAATCAGCCCCAGCATTTT
clone size: -; D gene: TRBD1; V gene: TRBV9; J gene: TRBJ1-1; CDR3 protein: CASSPTPGQGSPTEAFF; CDR3 DNA: TGTGCCAGCAGCCCGACCCCGGGACAGGGCTCTCCCACTGAAGCTTTCTTT
clone size: -; D gene: -; V gene: TRBV27; J gene: TRBJ2-7; CDR3 protein: CASSLSFGRTYEQYF; CDR3 DNA: TGTGCCAGCAGTTTATCGTTTGGCAGAACCTACGAGCAGTACTTC
clone size: -; D gene: TRBD1; V gene: TRBV9; J gene: TRBJ1-1; CDR3 protein: CASSATGGAGTEAFF; CDR3 DNA: TGTGCCAGCAGCGCCACAGGGGGCGCAGGTACTGAAGCTTTCTTT
clone size: -; D gene: -; V gene: TRBV19; J gene: TRBJ2-7; CDR3 protein: CASSIAPAASYEQYF; CDR3 DNA: TGTGCCAGTAGTATAGCACCGGCAGCGTCCTACGAGCAGTACTTC
clone size: -; D gene: TRBD2; V gene: TRBV18; J gene: TRBJ2-3; CDR3 protein: CASSPTSGPTRGSPWTQYF; CDR3 DNA: TGTGCCAGCTCACCTACTAGCGGGCCTACAAGGGGGTCCCCATGGACGCAGTATTTT
clone size: once; D gene: -; V gene: TRBV30; J gene: TRBJ2-7; CDR3 protein: CAWSVLFGQTFSYEQYF; CDR3 DNA: TGTGCCTGGAGTGTACTGTTCGGACAGACCTTCTCCTACGAGCAGTACTTC
clone size: -; D gene: -; V gene: TRBV11-1; J gene: TRBJ1-1; CDR3 protein: CASTLARVDTEAFF; CDR3 DNA: TGTGCCAGCACGTTGGCCAGGGTGGACACTGAAGCTTTCTTT
clone size: -; D gene: -; V gene: TRBV6-5; J gene: TRBJ2-2; CDR3 protein: CASSYSRAGELFF; CDR3 DNA: TGTGCCAGCAGTTACTCGAGAGCCGGGGAGCTGTTTTTT